This passage covers 26 T cell receptor beta chains from one sample sequenced in a study of T cell responses to AZD1222 COVID-19 vaccine. Sequenced by immunoSEQ multiplex PCR; TCRdb stores in-frame clones only, minus some. The data hold roughly 190,000 clones, with 93% observed a single time. The sample here was peripheral blood, taken on day 0 of AZD1222 vaccination. These receptors were taken from an adult in good health.

This chain joins TRBV5-1 and TRBJ1-1, with no clear D. This CDR3 has 14 residues. V lost 8 bases to trimming and J lost 0 bases, with 14 bases between them. Germline values: CDR1 SGHRS, CDR2 YFSETQ. The CDR3 spells CASTLFDLNTEAFF. CDR3 nucleotides: TGCGCCAGTACACTATTCGATCTGAACACTGAAGCTTTCTTT.

This clone showed up just a few times. The chain carries TRBV10-2 and TRBJ1-2, with a weak D call TRBD1 (5 bases). The CDR3 is 13 amino acids. Germline lookup yields CDR1 WSHSY and CDR2 SAAADI. With 2 bases removed from V and 2 bases from J, the gap between germline ends came to 6 bases. CDR3 sequence (DNA): TGCGCCAGCAGTGAGCAGGGAAACTATGGCTACACCTTC. Protein sequence: CASSEQGNYGYTF.

This clone was seen more than once but under ten times. V gene TRBV4-2 combines with J gene TRBJ2-1; TRBD2 agrees at 11 bases. The V segment lost 0 bases and the J segment 0 bases; nucleotides outside the gene matches: 7. Germline V lookup: CDR1 LGHNA, CDR2 YNFKEQ. The CDR3 runs to 19 residues. DNA of the CDR3: TGTGCCAGCAGCCAAGATGGGACTAGCGGACCCCACTCCTACAATGAGCAGTTCTTC. It codes for CASSQDGTSGPHSYNEQFF.

V usage is TRBV6-5 and J usage is TRBJ2-1; perhaps TRBD2 as D (6 bases). V lost 8 bases to trimming and J lost 5 bases, with 16 bases between them. This CDR3 has 14 residues. Germline lookup yields CDR1 MNHEY and CDR2 SVGAGI. CDR3 protein: CASRGAIDNNEQFF. The CDR3 nucleotides are TGTGCCAGCCGCGGGGCTATCGATAACAATGAGCAGTTCTTC.

The rearrangement links TRBV20-1 to TRBJ1-2; D unresolved. This CDR3 is 10 amino acids long. Trimming shortened V by 3 bases and J by 6 bases, and 5 bases separated the two germline ends. The germline V gene has CDR1 DFQATT and CDR2 SNEGSKA (reference sequence). CDR3 coding DNA: TGCAGTGCTAGTGGGGATGGCTACACCTTC. Its protein product is CSASGDGYTF.

This clone was seen once. The chain employs TRBV12-5 and TRBJ2-7, with TRBD1 matching over 12 bases. The ends lost 7 bases at V and 4 bases at J; junction bases unmatched: 8. This CDR3 is built from 15 residues. Germline V gene lookup returns CDR1 LGHNT and CDR2 FRNRAP. CDR3: CASVPGTGGAYEQYF. CDR3 coding DNA: TGTGCTAGTGTTCCCGGGACAGGGGGCGCGTACGAGCAGTACTTC.

In this sample, this clone turned up once. V and J are TRBV6-5 and TRBJ1-2, with D possibly matching TRBD1 (5 bases). The germline V gene has CDR1 MNHEY and CDR2 SVGAGI. This CDR3 spans 13 amino acids. V was trimmed by 4 bases and J by 6 bases, leaving 12 bases between them. The CDR3 protein is CASSSRVSHGYTF. The CDR3 region has the DNA TGTGCCAGCAGTTCCAGGGTTTCGCATGGCTACACCTTC.

The chain has TRBV12-3 or TRBV12-4 and TRBJ1-6; D gene uncertain. V was cut by 3 bases and J by 6 bases, with 6 bases left in between. CDR3 length: 13 amino acids. The CDR3 here is CASSFHPNSPLHF. The CDR3 bases are TGTGCCAGCAGTTTTCATCCTAATTCACCCCTCCACTTT.

In its sample, this clone was seen once. V usage is TRBV5-1 and J usage is TRBJ2-7; 7 nucleotides line up with TRBD2. From germline, CDR1 is SGHRS and CDR2 YFSETQ. The CDR3 is 15 amino acids. V lost 1 base to trimming and J lost 4 bases; unmatched junction nucleotides: 8. The CDR3 DNA follows: TGCGCCAGCAGCTTGTACGGGGCTAGCGGATACGAGCAGTACTTC. Translating gives CASSLYGASGYEQYF.

J is TRBJ2-1 and V is TRBV10-2; D is unclear. Between the trimmed V and J ends, which lost 0 bases and 12 bases, there was a span of 15 bases. Germline assignment: CDR1 WSHSY and CDR2 SAAADI. This CDR3 spans 14 amino acids. The CDR3 DNA is TGCGCCAGCAGTGAGTCGAGACCCCCGGACCCGCAGTTCTTC. It codes for CASSESRPPDPQFF.

The gene calls are TRBV29-1 and TRBJ2-7; no firm D call. V lost 0 bases, J lost 6 bases, and 6 bases lay in between. Germline V gene sequence: CDR1 SQVTM, CDR2 ANQGSEA. This CDR3 region has 11 residues. CDR3 loop: CSVEEAAEQYF. The CDR3 region has the DNA TGCAGCGTTGAAGAGGCGGCCGAGCAGTACTTC.

The rearrangement joins TRBV3-1 (or the pseudogene TRBV3-2) to TRBJ2-3; D assignment may be TRBD1 or TRBD2 (6 bases each). In germline, CDR1 is LGHDT, CDR2 YNNKEL (reference sequence). This CDR3 contains 16 residues. Trimming pared 4 bases from V and 4 bases from J, leaving 18 bases between. For the CDR3, the DNA is TGTGCCAGCAGCCGAGGGGGACTTCAATCCGCAGATACGCAGTATTTT. It is translated as CASSRGGLQSADTQYF.

Only a few counts were recorded for this clone. This sequence joins TRBV11-2 and TRBJ1-1; perhaps TRBD1 as D (5 bases). The germline CDR1 and CDR2 sequences are SGHAT and FQNNGV. With 1 base removed from V and 2 bases from J, the gap between germline ends came to 5 bases. The CDR3 is 13 amino acids. The CDR3 region is CASSLGTNTEAFF. CDR3 coding DNA: TGTGCCAGCAGCTTAGGGACAAACACTGAAGCTTTCTTT.

The chain couples TRBV6-5 to TRBJ2-1, with a weak D call TRBD2 (6 bases). The CDR3 length is 14 residues. Germline CDR1 is MNHEY and CDR2 is SVGAGI. V lost 7 bases, J lost 0 bases, and 10 bases lay in between. The CDR3 DNA is TGTGCCAGCAAAGCCGGGAGCTCCTACAATGAGCAGTTCTTC. Translation gives CASKAGSSYNEQFF.

The rearrangement joins TRBV9 to TRBJ1-2; possibly TRBD1 for D (5 bases). The CDR3 has 15 amino acids. V was trimmed by 4 bases and J by 4 bases, leaving 17 bases between them. The germline V gene encodes CDR1 SGDLS and CDR2 YYNGEE. The CDR3 region is CASSPGRAGTYGYTF. For the CDR3, the DNA is TGTGCCAGCAGCCCGGGGCGAGCAGGGACCTATGGCTACACCTTC.

This chain joins TRBV2 and TRBJ2-3; 7 nucleotides line up with TRBD1. The CDR3 runs to 13 residues. Germline V gene sequence: CDR1 SNHLY, CDR2 FYNNEI. Losses at the gene ends were 6 bases for V and 4 bases for J; bases not matched to a gene: 4. The CDR3 DNA follows: TGTGCCAGCAGGGGACAGATACCAGATACGCAGTATTTT. This translates into CASRGQIPDTQYF.

This clone showed up just a few times. The V and J genes are TRBV28 and TRBJ1-2, with D perhaps TRBD1 (5 bases). The germline gives CDR1 MDHEN, CDR2 SYDVKM. The CDR3 has 14 amino acids. The germline V and J ends were trimmed by 1 base and 4 bases, with 10 bases remaining between them. The CDR3 protein is CASSLSSRAYGYTF. In DNA form, the CDR3 reads TGTGCCAGCAGTTTATCATCCAGGGCCTATGGCTACACCTTC.

This sequence joins TRBV10-1 and TRBJ2-1; D not certain. The CDR3 sequence is 12 residues long. The V gene lost 1 base and the J gene lost 6 bases, with 4 bases spanning the gap. Germline V gene sequence: CDR1 WNHNN, CDR2 SYGVQD (reference sequence). The CDR3 region is CASSELANEQFF. CDR3 sequence (DNA): TGCGCCAGCAGTGAGTTGGCCAATGAGCAGTTCTTC.

The J gene is TRBJ1-2, the V gene TRBV5-6, with 9 bases aligning to TRBD1. The CDR3 length is 15 residues. The J segment lost 2 bases and the V segment lost 4 bases, leaving 6 bases of the junction unmatched. CDR1 is SGHDT and CDR2 is YYEEEE in the germline V gene. CDR3: CASSTKGTGNYGYTF. Here the CDR3 DNA reads TGTGCCAGCAGCACGAAAGGGACAGGGAACTATGGCTACACCTTC.

The V call is TRBV19, the J call TRBJ1-5; the D gene is possibly TRBD1 (5 bases). The V end lost 1 base, the J end lost 7 bases, and 8 bases lay between the germline ends. CDR3 length: 13 amino acids. Germline V lookup: CDR1 LNHDA, CDR2 SQIVND (reference sequence). CDR3 residues: CASSIAGKQPQHF. The CDR3 DNA follows: TGTGCCAGTAGTATAGCAGGGAAACAGCCCCAGCATTTT.

The chain has TRBV19 and TRBJ2-2; TRBD2 might be the D (6 bases). Germline-derived CDR1 and CDR2 are LNHDA and SQIVND (reference sequence). The CDR3 covers 14 residues. Between the trimmed V and J ends, which lost 5 bases and 4 bases, there was a span of 11 bases. CDR3 DNA: TGTGCCAGTAGTGTAGGACTAAGCACCGGGGAGCTGTTTTTT. Its translation: CASSVGLSTGELFF.

The V gene is TRBV6-5, the J gene TRBJ1-1; TRBD1 might be the D (5 bases). Germline assignment: CDR1 MNHEY and CDR2 SVGAGI. CDR3 length: 14 residues. The V gene lost 1 base and the J gene lost 4 bases, with 10 bases spanning the gap. The CDR3 region has the DNA TGTGCCAGCAGTTACTTAACAGGAACCACTGAAGCTTTCTTT. Its translation: CASSYLTGTTEAFF.

The chain employs TRBV7-2 and TRBJ1-1; D is undetermined. V was trimmed by 1 base and J by 1 base, leaving 10 bases between them. CDR1 SGHTA and CDR2 FQGNSA come from the germline V gene. The CDR3 covers 15 residues. CDR3 residues: CASSLGSRTNTEAFF. The CDR3 DNA is TGTGCCAGCAGCTTAGGGTCACGTACGAACACTGAAGCTTTCTTT.

The gene calls are TRBV7-6 and TRBJ2-2, with 8 nucleotides matching TRBD2. In germline, CDR1 is SGHVS, CDR2 FNYEAQ. The trim removed 5 bases at V and 6 bases at J, leaving 8 bases unmatched. The CDR3 loop spans 15 amino acids. The CDR3 region has the DNA TGTGCCAGCAGCGTAACGGGGGGGCCCCCCGGGGAGCTGTTTTTT. Translating gives CASSVTGGPPGELFF.

The chain couples TRBV27 to TRBJ2-7; TRBD1 matches at 9 bases. Germline-derived CDR1 and CDR2 are MNHEY and SMNVEV (reference sequence). Trimming took 5 bases from V and 2 from J; bases not matched to a gene: 4. This CDR3 contains 14 residues. The DNA of the CDR3 is TGTGCCAGCAGTCCCCGGGACAGGGCCTACGAGCAGTACTTC. Its protein product is CASSPRDRAYEQYF.

The chain is built from TRBV5-1 and TRBJ2-3; the match to TRBD2 covers 12 bases. The CDR3 is 17 residues long. The V gene end was trimmed by 0 bases and the J gene end by 3 bases; junction bases not matched to a gene: 5. Per the germline V gene, CDR1 is SGHRS and CDR2 is YFSETQ. The CDR3 bases are TGCGCCAGCAGCTTGGCCGGACTAGCGGGGCCAACAGATACGCAGTATTTT. Residues: CASSLAGLAGPTDTQYF.